The clone carrying this T cell receptor (beta chain) was counted only a few times. Its antigen is unknown. RNA transcripts provided the source from which TCR beta CDR3 regions were amplified. When the TCR CDR3 underwent first-round RT-PCR, the HTBI primer set was used. Via MiXCR, TCRdb re-called the multiplex PCR reads, giving one row per CDR3 protein. The sample yields fewer than 550,000 distinct CDR3 sequences, about a sixth seen once. The data originate from a study of T cells in Graves' hyperthyroidism and ophthalmopathy. The CDR3 consists of 14 residues. The V end lost 2 bases, the J end lost 7 bases, and 10 bases lay between the germline ends. Looked up from germline, CDR1 is KGHDR and CDR2 is SFDVKD. Patients counted as stable if ophthalmopathy did not develop within 18 months. In patients aged 18 to 65, hyperthyroidism was newly diagnosed, with duration under 2 months. Fresh peripheral blood, approximately 10 ml, yielded the PBMCs.

General study results and limits: Expanded thyroid clonotypes (above 0.001) were mostly also found in blood.

The sample comprised blood. This clonotype originated in a woman aged 18 to 35 with Graves' hyperthyroidism. The rearrangement links TRBV24-1 to TRBJ1-4; no reliable D call. The CDR3 is CATSDSGSGEKLFF. CDR3 bases: TGTGCCACCAGTGATTCGGGCTCAGGTGAAAAACTGTTTTTT.